This T cell receptor (beta chain) is drawn from a study of CD8+ T cells in alopecia areata. Study at large: Tofacitinib ran for 6 to 18 months before 6 months off drug. Findings and limits, study-wide: It was lesional scalp, especially alopecia totalis/universalis, that showed higher clonality than normal scalp. Normal-skin resident alphabeta T cells also appear among scalp sample sequences.

The authors extracted RNA and reverse transcribed it into cDNA as the sequencing template. The assay was immunoSEQ multiplex PCR, and TCRdb's table has in-frame clones only and misses some. Here the sample spans some 100,000 clones, more than 30% being singletons. Germline assignment: CDR1 SQVTM and CDR2 ANQGSEA. This CDR3 region has 13 residues. With 1 base removed from V and 6 bases from J, the gap between germline ends came to 10 bases. Points on this clone: Its antigen is undetermined.

Lesional scalp punch biopsies and peripheral blood came from alopecia areata patients. The rearrangement uses TRBV29-1 and TRBJ1-5, with D uncertain. The sequence came from a human donor with alopecia areata. The source material was CD4+ T cells sorted from blood. The DNA for the CDR3 is TGCAGCGTTGAAGCAGGCTTGGGTCAGCCCCAGCATTTT. Translating gives CSVEAGLGQPQHF. The complete variable domain, with remaining parts taken from reference TRBV29-1 and TRBJ1-5, reads SAVISQKPSRDICQRGTSLTIQCQVDSQVTMMFWYRQQPGQSLTLIATANQGSEATYESGFVIDKFPISRPNLTFSTLTVSNMSPEDSSIYLCSVEAGLGQPQHFGDGTRLSIL.